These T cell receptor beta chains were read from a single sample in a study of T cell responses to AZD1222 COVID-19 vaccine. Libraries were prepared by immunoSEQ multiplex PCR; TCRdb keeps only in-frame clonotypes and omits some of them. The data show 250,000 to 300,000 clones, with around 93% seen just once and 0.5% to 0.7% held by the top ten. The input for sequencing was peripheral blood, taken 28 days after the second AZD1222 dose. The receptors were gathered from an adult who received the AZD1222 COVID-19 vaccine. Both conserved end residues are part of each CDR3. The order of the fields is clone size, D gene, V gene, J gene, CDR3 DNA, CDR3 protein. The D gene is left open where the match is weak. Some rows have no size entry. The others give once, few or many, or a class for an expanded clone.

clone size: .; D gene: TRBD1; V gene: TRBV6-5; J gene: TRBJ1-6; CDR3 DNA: TGTGCCAGCAGTTACTCCCCGGACAGGAATTCACCCCTCCACTTT; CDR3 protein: CASSYSPDRNSPLHF
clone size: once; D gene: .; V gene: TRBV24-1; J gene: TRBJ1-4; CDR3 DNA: TGTGCCACCAGTGATGAAAGTGGAAAACTGTTTTTT; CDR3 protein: CATSDESGKLFF
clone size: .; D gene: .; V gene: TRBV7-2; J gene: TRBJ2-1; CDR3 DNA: TGTGCCAGCAGCGGCTTAGGGGGGGTCTCCTACAATGAGCAGTTCTTC; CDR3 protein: CASSGLGGVSYNEQFF
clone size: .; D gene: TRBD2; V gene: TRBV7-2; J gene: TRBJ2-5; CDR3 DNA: TGTGCCAGCAGCTTAGAGGTAGCGGGGGGGCTGGAGACCCAGTACTTC; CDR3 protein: CASSLEVAGGLETQYF
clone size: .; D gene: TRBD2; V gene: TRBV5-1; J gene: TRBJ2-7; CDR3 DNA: TGCGCCAGCAGCTTGGGGACTAGCGGGGGGTACTACGAGCAGTACTTC; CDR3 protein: CASSLGTSGGYYEQYF
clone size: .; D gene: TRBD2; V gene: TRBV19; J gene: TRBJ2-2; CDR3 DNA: TGTGCCAGTAGTCCCGGACTAGCGGGGGGGAACACCGGGGAGCTGTTTTTT; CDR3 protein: CASSPGLAGGNTGELFF
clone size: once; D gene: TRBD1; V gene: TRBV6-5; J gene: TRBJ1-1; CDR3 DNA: TGTGCCAGCAGAACAGGGGCGGGCACTGAAGCTTTCTTT; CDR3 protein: CASRTGAGTEAFF
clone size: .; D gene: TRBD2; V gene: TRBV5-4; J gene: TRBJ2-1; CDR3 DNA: TGTGCCAGCACCCCACTCGCTAGCGGGGGGAAAAGGGAGCAGTTCTTC; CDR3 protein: CASTPLASGGKREQFF
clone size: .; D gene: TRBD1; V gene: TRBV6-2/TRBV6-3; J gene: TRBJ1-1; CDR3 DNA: TGTGCCAGCAGTTACTCGGACAGGGGGAACACTGAAGCTTTCTTT; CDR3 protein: CASSYSDRGNTEAFF
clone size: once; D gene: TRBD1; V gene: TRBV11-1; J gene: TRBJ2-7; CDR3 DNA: TGTGCCAGCAGCCAAAGGGACAGGGCCTACGAGCAGTACTTC; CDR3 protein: CASSQRDRAYEQYF
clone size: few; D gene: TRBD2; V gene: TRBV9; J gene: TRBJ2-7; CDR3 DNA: TGTGCCAGCAGCGTAGGGGCTAGCGGCACCTACGAGCAGTACTTC; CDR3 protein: CASSVGASGTYEQYF
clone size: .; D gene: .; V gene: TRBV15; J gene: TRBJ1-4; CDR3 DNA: TGTGCCACCAGCAGAAGGGGAGCAACTAATGAAAAACTGTTTTTT; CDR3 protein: CATSRRGATNEKLFF
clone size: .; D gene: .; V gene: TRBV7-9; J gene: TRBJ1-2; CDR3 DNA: TGTGCCAGCAGCCCGACAGGCCCTGCGCCCTATGGCTACACCTTC; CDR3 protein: CASSPTGPAPYGYTF
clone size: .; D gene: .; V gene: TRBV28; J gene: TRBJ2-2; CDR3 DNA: TGTGCCAGCTGGTCAAGGAGAGACACCGGGGAGCTGTTTTTT; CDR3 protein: CASWSRRDTGELFF
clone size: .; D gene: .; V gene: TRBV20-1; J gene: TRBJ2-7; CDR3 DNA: TGCAGTGCTAGTGTTGGTCTTGCGGCCCTCGCCGAGCAGTACTTC; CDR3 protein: CSASVGLAALAEQYF
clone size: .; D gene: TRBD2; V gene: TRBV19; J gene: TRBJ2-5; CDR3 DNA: TGTGCCAGTAGTATTCCCGCGGGGGGCCAAGAGACCCAGTACTTC; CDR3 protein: CASSIPAGGQETQYF
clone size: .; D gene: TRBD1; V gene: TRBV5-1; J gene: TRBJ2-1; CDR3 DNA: TGCGCCAGCTGCCGGGACAGGGGGCAGAGTGAGCAGTTCTTC; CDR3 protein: CASCRDRGQSEQFF
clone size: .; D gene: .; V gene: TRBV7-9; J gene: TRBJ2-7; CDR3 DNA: TGTGCCAGCAGCCCAAAGGGGACCGAGCTCAAGTACTTC; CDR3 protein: CASSPKGTELKYF
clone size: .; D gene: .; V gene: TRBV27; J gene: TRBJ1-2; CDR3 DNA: TGTGCCAGCAGTTTATCGCCCCACATTACTGGCTACACCTTC; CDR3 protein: CASSLSPHITGYTF
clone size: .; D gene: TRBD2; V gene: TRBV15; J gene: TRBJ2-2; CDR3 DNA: TGTGCCACCAGCACCCTAGCGGGGGCCTCGAACACCGGGGAGCTGTTTTTT; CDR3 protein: CATSTLAGASNTGELFF
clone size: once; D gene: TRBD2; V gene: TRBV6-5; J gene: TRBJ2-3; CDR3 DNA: TGTGCCACCCAGCGGGATAGCACAGATACGCAGTATTTT; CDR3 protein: CATQRDSTDTQYF
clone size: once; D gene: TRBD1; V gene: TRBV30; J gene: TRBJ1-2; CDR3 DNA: TGTGCCTGGAGTGGACCCCGGGGACAGGGCTACACCTTC; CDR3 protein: CAWSGPRGQGYTF
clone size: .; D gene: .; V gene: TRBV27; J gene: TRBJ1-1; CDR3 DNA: TGTGCCAGCAGTTTTGGGGGCGGGAACACTGAAGCTTTCTTT; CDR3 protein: CASSFGGGNTEAFF
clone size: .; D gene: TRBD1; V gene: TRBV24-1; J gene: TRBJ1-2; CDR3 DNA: TGTGCCACCAGTGACTACGGACAGGGGATAAGAGGCTACACCTTC; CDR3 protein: CATSDYGQGIRGYTF
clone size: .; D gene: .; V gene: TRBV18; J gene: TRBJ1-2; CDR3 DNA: TGTGCCAGCTCACCGAGGGCCGGGGATGGCTACACCTTC; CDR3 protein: CASSPRAGDGYTF
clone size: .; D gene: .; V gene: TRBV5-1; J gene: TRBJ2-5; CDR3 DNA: TGCGCCAGCAGCTTAGGGGGGGTGGAAGAGACCCAGTACTTC; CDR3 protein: CASSLGGVEETQYF
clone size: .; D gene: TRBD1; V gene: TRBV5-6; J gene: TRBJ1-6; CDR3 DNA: TGTGCCAGCAGCGAGGGACAGGGCATCTTAGTACCCCTCCACTTT; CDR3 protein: CASSEGQGILVPLHF
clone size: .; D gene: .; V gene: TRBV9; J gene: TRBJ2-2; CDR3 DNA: TGTGCCAGCAGCGTAGCTTCAGGCCCACCGAACACCGGGGAGCTGTTTTTT; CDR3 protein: CASSVASGPPNTGELFF
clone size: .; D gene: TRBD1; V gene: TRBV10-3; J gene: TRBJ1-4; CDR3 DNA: TGTGCCATCAGCACCGGGACAGACGGCGAAAAACTGTTTTTT; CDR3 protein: CAISTGTDGEKLFF
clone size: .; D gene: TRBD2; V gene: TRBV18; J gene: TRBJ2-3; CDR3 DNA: TGTGCCAGCTCACCACCGGGGGGGACCCCAGATACGCAGTATTTT; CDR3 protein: CASSPPGGTPDTQYF
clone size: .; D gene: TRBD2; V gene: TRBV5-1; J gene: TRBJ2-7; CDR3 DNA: TGCGCCAGCAGCGTAGGGTCTAGCGGAACCTACGAGCAGTACTTC; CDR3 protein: CASSVGSSGTYEQYF
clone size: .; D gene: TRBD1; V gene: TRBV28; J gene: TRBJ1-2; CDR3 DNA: TGTGCCAGCAGTATTTCCCGGACAGGGAATTGGGAAGGCTACACCTTC; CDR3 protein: CASSISRTGNWEGYTF
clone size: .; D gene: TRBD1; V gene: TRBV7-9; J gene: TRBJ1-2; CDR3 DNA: TGTGCCAGCAGCCGCGACAGGGGTCCCAACGGGAGTGGCTACACCTTC; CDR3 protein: CASSRDRGPNGSGYTF
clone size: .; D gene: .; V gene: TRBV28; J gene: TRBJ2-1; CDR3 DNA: TGTGCCAGCAGTTCCCCGACAGTGTCGTCCTACAATGAGCAGTTCTTC; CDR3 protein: CASSSPTVSSYNEQFF
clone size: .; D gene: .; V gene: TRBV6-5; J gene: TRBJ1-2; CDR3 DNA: TGTGCCAGCCTAGGGGTGAACTATGGCTACACCTTC; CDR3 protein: CASLGVNYGYTF
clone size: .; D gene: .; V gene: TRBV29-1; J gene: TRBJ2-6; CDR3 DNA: TGCAGCGTTGAATCCGGGGCCAACGTCCTGACTTTC; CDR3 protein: CSVESGANVLTF
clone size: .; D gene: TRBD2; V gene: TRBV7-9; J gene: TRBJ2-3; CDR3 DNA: TGTGCCAGCAGCTCGGGACTAGCGGGAGGGATCGATACGCAGTATTTT; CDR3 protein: CASSSGLAGGIDTQYF
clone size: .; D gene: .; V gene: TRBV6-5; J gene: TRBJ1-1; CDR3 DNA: TGTGCCAGCAGTTACTCGAGGGGTGCCACAGTTGCTTTCTTT; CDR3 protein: CASSYSRGATVAFF
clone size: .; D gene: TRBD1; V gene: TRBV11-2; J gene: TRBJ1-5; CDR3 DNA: TGTGCCAGCAGCCGCGGGACAGGGCTCGGTCAGCCCCAGCATTTT; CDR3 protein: CASSRGTGLGQPQHF
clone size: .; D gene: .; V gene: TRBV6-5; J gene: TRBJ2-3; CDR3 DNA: TGTGCCAGCAGCCCAAAGGGGATTAGCACAGATACGCAGTATTTT; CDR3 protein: CASSPKGISTDTQYF
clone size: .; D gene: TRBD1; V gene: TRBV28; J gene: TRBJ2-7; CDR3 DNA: TGTGCCAGCAGTTCCCCCGGACAGGTAACTTACGAGCAGTACTTC; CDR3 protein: CASSSPGQVTYEQYF
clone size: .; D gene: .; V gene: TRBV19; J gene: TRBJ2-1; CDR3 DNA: TGTGCCAGTAACGCCGACCGATCGGCCTACAATGAGCAGTTCTTC; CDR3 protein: CASNADRSAYNEQFF
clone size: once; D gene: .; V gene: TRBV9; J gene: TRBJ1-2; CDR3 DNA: TGTGCCAGCAGCGTAGCGGTGGAATCTAACTATGGCTACACCTTC; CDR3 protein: CASSVAVESNYGYTF
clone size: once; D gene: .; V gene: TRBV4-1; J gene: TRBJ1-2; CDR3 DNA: TGCGCCAGCAGCCCGGTTGGACTACCCGCCGATGGCTACACCTTC; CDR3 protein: CASSPVGLPADGYTF
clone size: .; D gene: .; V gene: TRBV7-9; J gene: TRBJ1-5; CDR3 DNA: TGTGCCAGCAGCTTGGTTACGGGCCAGCCCCAGCATTTT; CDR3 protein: CASSLVTGQPQHF
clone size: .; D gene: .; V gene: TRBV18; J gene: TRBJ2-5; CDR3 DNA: TGTGCCAGCTCACCCGGGGGCCTGGGGACCCAGTACTTC; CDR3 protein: CASSPGGLGTQYF
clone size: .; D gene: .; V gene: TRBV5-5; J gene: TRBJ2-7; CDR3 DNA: TGTGCCAGCAGCTCTAGAAGGGGAGACCACGAGCAGTACTTC; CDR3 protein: CASSSRRGDHEQYF
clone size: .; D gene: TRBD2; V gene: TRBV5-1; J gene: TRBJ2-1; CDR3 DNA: TGCGCCAGCAGCCCTGGACTAGCGGGAGATGAGCAGTTCTTC; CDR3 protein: CASSPGLAGDEQFF
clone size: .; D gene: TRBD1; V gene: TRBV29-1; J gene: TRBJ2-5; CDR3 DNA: TGCAGCGTACAGGGGGCGCGGGAGACCCAGTACTTC; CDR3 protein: CSVQGARETQYF
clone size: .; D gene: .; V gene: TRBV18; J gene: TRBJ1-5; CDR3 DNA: TGTGCCAGCTCACCGACAGCGAATAGCAATCAGCCCCAGCATTTT; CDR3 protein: CASSPTANSNQPQHF
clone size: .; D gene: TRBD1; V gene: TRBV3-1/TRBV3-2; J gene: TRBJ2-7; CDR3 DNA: TGTGCCAGCAGTAGGACAGGGGCTATAGGGGAGCAGTACTTC; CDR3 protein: CASSRTGAIGEQYF
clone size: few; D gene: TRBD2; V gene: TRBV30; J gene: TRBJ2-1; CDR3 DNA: TGTGCCTGCTCCCGGGGGGGCAATGAGCAGTTCTTC; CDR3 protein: CACSRGGNEQFF
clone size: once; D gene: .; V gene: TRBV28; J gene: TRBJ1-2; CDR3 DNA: TGTGCCAGCAGTTTATCCCGGGGGGGCTATGGCTACACCTTC; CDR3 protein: CASSLSRGGYGYTF
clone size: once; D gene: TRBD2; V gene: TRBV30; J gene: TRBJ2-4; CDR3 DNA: TGTGCCTGGAGTGCCCTCGGACTAGCCTCTACCAAAAACATTCAGTACTTC; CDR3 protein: CAWSALGLASTKNIQYF
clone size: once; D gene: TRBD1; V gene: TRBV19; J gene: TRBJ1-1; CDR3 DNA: TGTGCCAGTAGCGTTGACAGGGACACTGAAGCTTTCTTT; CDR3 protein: CASSVDRDTEAFF
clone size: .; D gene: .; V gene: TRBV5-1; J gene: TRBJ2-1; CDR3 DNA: TGCGCCAGCAGCGCACGCCCGGGGCGCGGAGAATTCTTC; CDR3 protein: CASSARPGRGEFF